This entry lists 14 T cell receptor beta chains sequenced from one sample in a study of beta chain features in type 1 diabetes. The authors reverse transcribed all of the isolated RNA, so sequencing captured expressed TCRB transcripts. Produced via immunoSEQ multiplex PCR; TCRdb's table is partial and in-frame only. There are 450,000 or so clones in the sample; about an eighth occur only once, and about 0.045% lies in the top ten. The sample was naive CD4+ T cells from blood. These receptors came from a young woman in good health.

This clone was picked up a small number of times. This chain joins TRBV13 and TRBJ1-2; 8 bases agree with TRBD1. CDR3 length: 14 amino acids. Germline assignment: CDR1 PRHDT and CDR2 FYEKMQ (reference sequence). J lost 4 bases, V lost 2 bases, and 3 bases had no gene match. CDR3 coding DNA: TGTGCCAGCAGCTTAACAGGGGGATTCTATGGCTACACCTTC. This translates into CASSLTGGFYGYTF.

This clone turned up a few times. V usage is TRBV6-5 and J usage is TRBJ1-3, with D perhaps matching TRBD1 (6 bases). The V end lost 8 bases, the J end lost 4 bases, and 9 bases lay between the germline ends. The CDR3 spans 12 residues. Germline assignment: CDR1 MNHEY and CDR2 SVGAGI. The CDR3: CASGTSGNTIYF. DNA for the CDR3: TGTGCCAGCGGGACATCCGGAAACACCATATATTTT.

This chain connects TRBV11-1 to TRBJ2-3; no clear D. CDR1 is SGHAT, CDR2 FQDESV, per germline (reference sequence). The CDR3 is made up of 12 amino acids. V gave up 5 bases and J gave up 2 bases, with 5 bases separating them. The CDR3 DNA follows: TGTGCCAGCAGCATCAACACAGATACGCAGTATTTT. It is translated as CASSINTDTQYF. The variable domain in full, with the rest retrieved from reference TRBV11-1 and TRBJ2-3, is EAEVAQSPRYKITEKSQAVAFWCDPISGHATLYWYRQILGQGPELLVQFQDESVVDDSQLPKDRFSAERLKGVDSTLKIQPAELGDSAMYLCASSINTDTQYFGPGTRLTVL.

CDR3 nucleotides: TGCAGCGTGATCGGGACAGGGACGGCCACTGAAGCTTTCTTT. The encoded protein is CSVIGTGTATEAFF. The rearrangement uses TRBV29-1 and TRBJ1-1, with 9 bases that match TRBD1. The CDR3 runs 14 residues. Germline loops: CDR1 SQVTM, CDR2 ANQGSEA. Unmatched junction bases numbered 9, after V lost 6 bases and J lost 4 bases.

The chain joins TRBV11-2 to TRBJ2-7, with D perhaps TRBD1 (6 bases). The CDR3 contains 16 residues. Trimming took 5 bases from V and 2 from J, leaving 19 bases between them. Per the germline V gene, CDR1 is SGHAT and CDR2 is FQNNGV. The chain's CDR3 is CASSLQGRTGPYEQYF. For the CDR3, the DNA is TGTGCCAGCAGCCTACAAGGCCGAACAGGGCCCTACGAGCAGTACTTC. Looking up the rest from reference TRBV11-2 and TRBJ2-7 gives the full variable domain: EAGVAQSPRYKIIEKRQSVAFWCNPISGHATLYWYQQILGQGPKLLIQFQNNGVVDDSQLPKDRFSAERLKGVDSTLKIQPAKLEDSAVYLCASSLQGRTGPYEQYFGPGTRLTVT.

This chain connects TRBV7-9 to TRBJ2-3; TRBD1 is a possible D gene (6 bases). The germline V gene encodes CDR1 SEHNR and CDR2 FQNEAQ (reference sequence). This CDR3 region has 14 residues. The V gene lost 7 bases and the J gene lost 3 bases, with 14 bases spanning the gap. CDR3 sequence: CASISVGATDTQYF. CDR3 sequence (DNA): TGTGCCAGCATATCCGTGGGGGCGACAGATACGCAGTATTTT.

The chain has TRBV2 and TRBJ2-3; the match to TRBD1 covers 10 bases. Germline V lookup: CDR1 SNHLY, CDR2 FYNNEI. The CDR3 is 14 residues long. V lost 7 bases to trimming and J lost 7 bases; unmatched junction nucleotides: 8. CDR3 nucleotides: TGTGCCAGCATGAGGGACAGGGGATCTCATACGCAGTATTTT. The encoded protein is CASMRDRGSHTQYF.

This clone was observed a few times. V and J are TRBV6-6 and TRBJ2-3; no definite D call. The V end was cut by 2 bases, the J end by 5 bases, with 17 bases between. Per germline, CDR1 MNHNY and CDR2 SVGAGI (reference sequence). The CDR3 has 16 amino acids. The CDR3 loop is CASSYGGPLNLDTQYF. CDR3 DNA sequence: TGTGCCAGCAGTTACGGTGGTCCCCTAAACCTAGATACGCAGTATTTT.

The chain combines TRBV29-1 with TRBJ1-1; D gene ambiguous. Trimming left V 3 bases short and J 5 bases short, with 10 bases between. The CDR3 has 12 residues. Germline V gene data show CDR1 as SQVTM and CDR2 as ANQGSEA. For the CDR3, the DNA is TGCAGCGTTGACCGGACGGGGACTGAAGCTTTCTTT. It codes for CSVDRTGTEAFF.

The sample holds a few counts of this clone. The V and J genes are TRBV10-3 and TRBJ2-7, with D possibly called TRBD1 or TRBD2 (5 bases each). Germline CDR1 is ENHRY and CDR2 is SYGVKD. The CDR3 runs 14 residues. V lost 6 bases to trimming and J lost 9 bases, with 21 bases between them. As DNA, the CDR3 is TGTGCCATCAGGGGCCATATTAGGGGAGACGCGCAGTACTTC. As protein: CAIRGHIRGDAQYF.

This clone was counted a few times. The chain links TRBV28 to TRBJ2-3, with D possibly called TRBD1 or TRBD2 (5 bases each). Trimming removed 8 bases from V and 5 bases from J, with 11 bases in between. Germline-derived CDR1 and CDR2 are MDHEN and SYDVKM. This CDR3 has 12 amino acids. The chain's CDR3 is CASGTRIDTQYF. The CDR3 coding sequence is TGTGCCAGCGGGACCAGAATAGATACGCAGTATTTT.

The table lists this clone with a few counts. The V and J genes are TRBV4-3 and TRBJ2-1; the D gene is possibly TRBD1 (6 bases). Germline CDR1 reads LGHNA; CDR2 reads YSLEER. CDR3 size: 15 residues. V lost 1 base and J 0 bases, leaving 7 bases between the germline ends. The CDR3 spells CASSQVGASYNEQFF. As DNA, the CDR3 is TGCGCCAGCAGCCAAGTGGGGGCCTCCTACAATGAGCAGTTCTTC.

In nucleotides, the CDR3 is TGCAGCGCTGGACAGGCCAAAGGGGAGCTGTTTTTT. Residues: CSAGQAKGELFF. This chain links TRBV29-1 with TRBJ2-2; 7 nucleotides match TRBD1. The junction had 7 bases not matched to a gene; V was cut back by 7 bases and J by 8 bases. CDR1 is SQVTM, CDR2 ANQGSEA, per germline. The CDR3 extends over 12 amino acids.

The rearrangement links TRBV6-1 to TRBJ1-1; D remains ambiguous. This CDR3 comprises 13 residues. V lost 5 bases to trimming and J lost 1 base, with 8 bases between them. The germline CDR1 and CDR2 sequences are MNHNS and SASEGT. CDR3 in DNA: TGTGCCAGCAGTCCCCGACAGAACACTGAAGCTTTCTTT. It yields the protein CASSPRQNTEAFF.